The 2 T cell receptor beta chains in this list originate from one sample, sequenced in a study of CD8 T cells in ankylosing spondylitis. TCRdb re-called the 5' RACE reads through MiXCR, storing one row per CDR3 protein. Seen here are 150,000 or so distinct CDR3 sequences, 9.5% to 13% observed once, and the top ten hold 25% to 35%. Material: blood, either unsorted or a sorted T cell fraction (not recorded which). The source is a male donor with ankylosing spondylitis or in good health (not recorded which).

This clonotype was recorded a few times. The chain couples TRBV11-2 to TRBJ1-1, with D maybe TRBD1 (5 bases). Per germline, CDR1 SGHAT and CDR2 FQNNGV. CDR3 length equals 18 residues. V dropped 5 bases and J dropped 0 bases, with 22 bases sitting between them. CDR3 nucleotides: TGTGCCAGCAGCAAGGGGCTTGGGACCCAGGTCATGAACACTGAAGCTTTCTTT. Protein product: CASSKGLGTQVMNTEAFF.

The CDR3 DNA reads as TGTGCCAGCAGCAGCCGACCGGGACTAGCCACAGATACGCAGTATTTT. Its protein product is CASSSRPGLATDTQYF. The chain links TRBV7-8 to TRBJ2-3, with TRBD2 matching over 9 bases. After removal of 5 bases from V and 2 bases from J, the junction contained 8 bases not matched to a gene. This CDR3 is built from 16 residues. The V gene's germline CDR1 is SGHVS and CDR2 FQNEAQ.